The sequence of this T cell receptor beta chain was determined in a study of T cells in Graves' hyperthyroidism and ophthalmopathy. Study-level points and caveats: Clonotypes that were expanded in thyroid above 0.001 mostly appeared in blood too.

Researchers barred patients who had uncontrolled infection, other autoimmune disease, pregnancy or lactation. Around 10 ml fresh peripheral blood yielded the PBMCs. The V gene's germline CDR1 is SGHKS and CDR2 YYEKEE (reference sequence). The germline V and J ends were trimmed by 4 bases and 0 bases, with 16 bases remaining between them. The CDR3 is 16 residues long. The source material, RNA transcripts, was used to amplify TCR beta CDR3 regions. TCR CDR3 regions were first amplified by RT-PCR with HTBI primers. TCRdb re-analysed the multiplex PCR reads in MiXCR, keeping a single row per CDR3 protein. The table has roughly 420,000 distinct CDR3 sequences, 15% to 19% seen once. In regard to this clonotype: No antigen is known for it.

The receptor's source is a woman in her late teens or twenties with Graves' hyperthyroidism. The sequenced sample consisted of blood. V and J are TRBV5-5 and TRBJ1-1; the D gene is possibly TRBD1 (6 bases). CDR3: CASSTTGLHMNTEAFF. The CDR3 coding sequence is TGTGCCAGCAGCACCACAGGGCTCCACATGAACACTGAAGCTTTCTTT.